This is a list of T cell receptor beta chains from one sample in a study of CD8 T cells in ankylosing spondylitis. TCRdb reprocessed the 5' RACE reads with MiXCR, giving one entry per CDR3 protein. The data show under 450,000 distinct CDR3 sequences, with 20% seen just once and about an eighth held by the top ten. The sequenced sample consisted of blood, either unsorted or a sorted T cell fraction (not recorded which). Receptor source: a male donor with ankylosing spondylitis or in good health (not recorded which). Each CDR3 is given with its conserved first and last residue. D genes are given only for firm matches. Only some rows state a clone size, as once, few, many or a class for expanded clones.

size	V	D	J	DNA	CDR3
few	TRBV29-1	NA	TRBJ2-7	TGCAGCGTTGAAATTGACGGCGACGAGCAGTACTTC	CSVEIDGDEQYF
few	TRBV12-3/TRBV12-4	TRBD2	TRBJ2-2	TGTGCCAGCAGTTCCCTCCTAGCGGGGGCCCACACCGGGGAGCTGTTTTTT	CASSSLLAGAHTGELFF
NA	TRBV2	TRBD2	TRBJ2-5	TGTGCCAGCAGTGAAGCGGCTAGCGGGGGCCAAGAGACCCAGTACTTC	CASSEAASGGQETQYF
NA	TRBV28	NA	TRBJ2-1	TGTGCCAGCAGTTTGGAGCGGAGCTCCTACAATGAGCAGTTCTTC	CASSLERSSYNEQFF
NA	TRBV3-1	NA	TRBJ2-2	TGTGCCAGCAGCCAAGATTGGAGGGGGAACACCGGGGAGCTGTTTTTT	CASSQDWRGNTGELFF
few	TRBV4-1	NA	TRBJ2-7	TGCGCCAGCAGGGCCCCCACCTACGAGCAGTACTTC	CASRAPTYEQYF
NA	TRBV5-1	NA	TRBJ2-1	TGCGCCAGCAGCTTCCGCCGCCCCAATGAGCAGTTCTTC	CASSFRRPNEQFF
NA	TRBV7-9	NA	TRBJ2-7	TGTGCCAGCAGAGCAGGGACTCCCAATTCTGTGCAGTACTTC	CASRAGTPNSVQYF
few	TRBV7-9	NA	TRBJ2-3	TGTGCCAGCACCCCCCAGCGGTGGGGGGGCACAGATACGCAGTATTTT	CASTPQRWGGTDTQYF
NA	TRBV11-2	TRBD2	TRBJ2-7	TGTGCCAGCAGCTTAGGGATTGAGCGGGGCTGGGACGAGCAGTACTTC	CASSLGIERGWDEQYF
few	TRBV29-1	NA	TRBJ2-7	TGCAGCGTTGGGGCTTCACGGGGAGAGCAGTACTTC	CSVGASRGEQYF
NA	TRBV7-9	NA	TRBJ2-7	TGTGCCAGCAGCAATAACATAGCTTACGAGCAGTACTTC	CASSNNIAYEQYF
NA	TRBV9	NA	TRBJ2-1	TGTGCCAGCAGCGCCAGCCGGGACTACAATGAGCAGTTCTTC	CASSASRDYNEQFF
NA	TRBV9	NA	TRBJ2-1	TGTGCCAGCAGCGTAGGATTGGGGCCGAGTTACAATGAGCAGTTCTTC	CASSVGLGPSYNEQFF
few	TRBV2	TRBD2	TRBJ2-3	TGTGCCAGCACGGAGCGGGGGGTCCCCACAGATACGCAGTATTTT	CASTERGVPTDTQYF
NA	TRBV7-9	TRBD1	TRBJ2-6	TGTGCCAGCCCGACAGGGGGGCCCAACGTCCTGACTTTC	CASPTGGPNVLTF
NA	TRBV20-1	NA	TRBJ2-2	TGCAGTGCTACGCGGGGGCGCAACACCGGGGAGCTGTTTTTT	CSATRGRNTGELFF
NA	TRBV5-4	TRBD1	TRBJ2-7	TGTGCCAGCAGGCCCGACAGGGTCAACGAGCAGTACTTC	CASRPDRVNEQYF
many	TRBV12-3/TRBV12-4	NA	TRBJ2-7	TGTGCCAGCAGTTTCGGGCAGCACTACGAGCAGTACTTC	CASSFGQHYEQYF
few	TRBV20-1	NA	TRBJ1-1	TGCAGTGCTAGAGATCTTGAACAGCCCCTCAACACTGAAGCTTTCTTT	CSARDLEQPLNTEAFF
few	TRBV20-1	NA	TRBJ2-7	TGCAGTGCTAGTGGGCAGGGTGATTCAAGGACCTACGAGCAGTACTTC	CSASGQGDSRTYEQYF
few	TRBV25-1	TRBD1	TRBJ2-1	TGTGCCAGCAGAACAGGGGGCGCATCCTACAATGAGCAGTTCTTC	CASRTGGASYNEQFF
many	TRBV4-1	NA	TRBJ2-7	TGTGCCAGCAGCAGGACAGACTCCTACGAGCAGTACTTC	CASSRTDSYEQYF
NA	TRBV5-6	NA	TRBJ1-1	TGTGCCAGCAGCTTGGCCTCAGGCACTGAAGCTTTCTTT	CASSLASGTEAFF
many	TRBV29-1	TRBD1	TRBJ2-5	TGCAGCGTTCAAAGGGGGCTGACCCAGTACTTC	CSVQRGLTQYF
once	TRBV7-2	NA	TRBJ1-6	TGTGCCAGCAGCTGGGGGGAGGCTTCACCCCTCCACTTT	CASSWGEASPLHF
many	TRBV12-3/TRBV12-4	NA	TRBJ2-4	TGTGCCAGCAGTCCCTTAGGAAACATTCAGTACTTC	CASSPLGNIQYF
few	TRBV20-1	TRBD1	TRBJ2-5	TGCAGTGCAAGGGACAGGGGGCTTGGAGAGACCCAGTACTTC	CSARDRGLGETQYF
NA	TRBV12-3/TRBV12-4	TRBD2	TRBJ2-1	TGTGCCAGCAGTTTAGGCGGGGGAATGGGTGAGCAGTTCTTC	CASSLGGGMGEQFF
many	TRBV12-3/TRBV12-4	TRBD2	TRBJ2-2	TGTGCCAGCACCGGGAGGGCCCAGGGGGAGCTGTTTTTT	CASTGRAQGELFF
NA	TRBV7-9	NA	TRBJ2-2	TGTGCCAGCAGCCCTTTCACCGGGGAGCTGTTTTTT	CASSPFTGELFF
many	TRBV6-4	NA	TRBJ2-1	TGTGCCAGCAGTGACCGAGCATACAATGAGCAGTTCTTC	CASSDRAYNEQFF
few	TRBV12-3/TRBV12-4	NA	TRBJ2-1	TGTGCCAGCAGCGGAGGGGGCTTCTACAATGAGCAGTTCTTC	CASSGGGFYNEQFF
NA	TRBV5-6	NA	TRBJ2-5	TGTGCCAGCAGCCATGAGGGGTGGGAGACCCAGTACTTC	CASSHEGWETQYF
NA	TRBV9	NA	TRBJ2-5	TGTGCCAGCAGCCCATACAGGTTTCAAGAGACCCAGTACTTC	CASSPYRFQETQYF
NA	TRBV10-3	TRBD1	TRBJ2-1	TGTGCCATCAGTGTTAGGGACAGGGGGAGCTCCTACAATGAGCAGTTCTTC	CAISVRDRGSSYNEQFF
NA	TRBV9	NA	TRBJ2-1	TGTGCCAGCAGCGTAGCTGGGGGGCTCGGCAATGAGCAGTTCTTC	CASSVAGGLGNEQFF
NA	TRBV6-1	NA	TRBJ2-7	TGTGCCAGCAGTAAGAGAATTACCTACGAGCAGTACTTC	CASSKRITYEQYF
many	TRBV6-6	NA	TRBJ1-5	TGTGCCAGCAGTAACAATCAGCCCCAGCATTTT	CASSNNQPQHF
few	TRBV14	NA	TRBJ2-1	TGTGCCAGCAGCCAAGATTCAGGGACCTACAATGAGCAGTTCTTC	CASSQDSGTYNEQFF
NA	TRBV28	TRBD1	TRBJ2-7	TGTGCCAGCAGCGAGACAGGGACGGTCGAGCAGTACTTC	CASSETGTVEQYF
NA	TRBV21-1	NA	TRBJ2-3	TGTGCCAGCAGCAAAGAAGAGGCTAGCGGGGAGACAGATACGCAGTATTTT	CASSKEEASGETDTQYF
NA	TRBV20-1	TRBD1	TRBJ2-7	TGCAGTGCTAGAGACCCCAATCGACAGGGACCCTACGAGCAGTACTTC	CSARDPNRQGPYEQYF
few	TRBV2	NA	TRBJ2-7	TGTGCCAGCAGTGAGGAAGGGGGGGCGATCGAGCAGTACTTC	CASSEEGGAIEQYF
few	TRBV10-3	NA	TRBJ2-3	TGTGCCATCAGTGAGTCGGATACGCAGTATTTT	CAISESDTQYF
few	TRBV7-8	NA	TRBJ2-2	TGTGCCAGCAGCGAACAGGGGGGGGGAACCGGGGAGCTGTTTTTT	CASSEQGGGTGELFF
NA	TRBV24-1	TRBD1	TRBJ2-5	TGTGCCACCAGTGATCGAAGGAGAACGCGACAGGGTAAAGAGACCCAGTACTTC	CATSDRRRTRQGKETQYF
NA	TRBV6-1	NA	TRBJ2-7	TGTGCCAGCAGTGAATCGTTGGCACTCCCCCCCTACGAGCAGTACTTC	CASSESLALPPYEQYF
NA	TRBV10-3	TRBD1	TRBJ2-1	TGTGCCATCAGTGAGGACAGGGGACCGCACAATGAGCAGTTCTTC	CAISEDRGPHNEQFF
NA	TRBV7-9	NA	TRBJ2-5	TGTGCCAGCCGGCCCCGACAGGACCACCAAGAGACCCAGTACTTC	CASRPRQDHQETQYF
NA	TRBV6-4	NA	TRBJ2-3	TGTGCCAGCAGTGACGGGGATACAGATACGCAGTATTTT	CASSDGDTDTQYF
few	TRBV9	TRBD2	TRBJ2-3	TGTGCCAGCAGCAGGACTAGCGGGGGGACCTACACAGATACGCAGTATTTT	CASSRTSGGTYTDTQYF
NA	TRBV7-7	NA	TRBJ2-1	TGTGCCAGCAGCTTAGGGGAGTGGGGGACGTACAATGAGCAGTTCTTC	CASSLGEWGTYNEQFF
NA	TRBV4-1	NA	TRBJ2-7	TGCGCCAGCAGCTCATCCCAGGGCCCCCCCTACGAGCAGTACTTC	CASSSSQGPPYEQYF
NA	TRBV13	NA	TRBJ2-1	TGTGCCAGCAGCTTACGCTCATTGTCCTACAATGAGCAGTTCTTC	CASSLRSLSYNEQFF
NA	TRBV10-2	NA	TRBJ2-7	TGCGCCTCCGGCCAGGGAGGCGAGCAGTACTTC	CASGQGGEQYF
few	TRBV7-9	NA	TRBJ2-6	TGTGCCAGCAGCTTACCGGAGGGGACCTCTGGGGCCAACGTCCTGACTTTC	CASSLPEGTSGANVLTF
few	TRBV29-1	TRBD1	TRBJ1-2	TGCAGCGTTGAAGATTGGTGGACCGGGACAGGGGGGAACGCTAACTATGGCTACACCTTC	CSVEDWWTGTGGNANYGYTF
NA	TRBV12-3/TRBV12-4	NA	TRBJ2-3	TGTGCCAGCAGTTTTGAGGGTCTAGTTTCAACAGATACGCAGTATTTT	CASSFEGLVSTDTQYF